Listed here are 2 T cell receptor beta chains from one sample, sequenced in a study of blood T cells in healthy people across ages. Next came a second PCR, run for about 7 to 12 cycles, which used a sample-barcoded 5' primer along with a J-beta primer mix. TCRdb re-called the 5' RACE reads through MiXCR, storing one row per CDR3 protein. The top ten clones hold about a quarter of a sample with some 860,000 distinct CDR3 sequences, roughly 50% of them seen once. The sequenced material came from blood. These receptors all come from a middle-aged man in good health.

V is TRBV7-8 and J is TRBJ2-5; D gene uncertain. The end of the DNA aligns better with TRBJ2-7, so the J call may be wrong. CDR3 length: 13 amino acids. Per the germline V gene, CDR1 is SGHVS and CDR2 is FQNEAQ. CDR3 protein: CASSLAPSDEQYF. CDR3 DNA: TGTGCCAGCAGCTTAGCACCCTCGGACGAGCAGTACTTC.

V is TRBV3-1 and J is TRBJ2-1; D is ambiguous. CDR1 is LGHDT and CDR2 is YNNKEL in the germline V gene (reference sequence). The CDR3 covers 13 residues. V lost 0 bases, J lost 8 bases, and 8 bases lay in between. The CDR3: CASSQDVRDEQFF. The CDR3 DNA follows: TGTGCCAGCAGCCAAGATGTCCGGGATGAGCAGTTCTTC.